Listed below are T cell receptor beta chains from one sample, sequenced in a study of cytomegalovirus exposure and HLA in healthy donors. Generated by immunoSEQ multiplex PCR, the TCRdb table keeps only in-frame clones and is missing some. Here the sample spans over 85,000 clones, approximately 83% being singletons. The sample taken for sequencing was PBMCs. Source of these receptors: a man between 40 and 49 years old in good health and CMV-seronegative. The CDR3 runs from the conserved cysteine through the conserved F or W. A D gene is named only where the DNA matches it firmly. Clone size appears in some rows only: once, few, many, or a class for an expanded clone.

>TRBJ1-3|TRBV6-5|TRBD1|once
TGTGCCAGCAGACAGGGGGCATTTGGAAACACCATATATTTT
CASRQGAFGNTIYF
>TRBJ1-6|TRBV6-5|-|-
TGTGCCAGCAGTTATCGGGGGTCACCCCTCCACTTT
CASSYRGSPLHF
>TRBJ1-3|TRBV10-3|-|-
TGTGCCATCAGTGAGGGTCGGGATGCAGACGGAAACACCATATATTTT
CAISEGRDADGNTIYF
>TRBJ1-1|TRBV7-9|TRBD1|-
TGTGCCAGCAGCACTCATAGGGGACAGGGGGCGCACACTGAAGCTTTCTTT
CASSTHRGQGAHTEAFF
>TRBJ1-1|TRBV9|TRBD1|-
TGTGCCAGCAGCGTAGGACAGGGGCAAGCTGAAGCTTTCTTT
CASSVGQGQAEAFF
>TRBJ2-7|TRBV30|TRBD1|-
TGTGCCTGGATGGGACAGGGACTCTACGAGCAGTACTTC
CAWMGQGLYEQYF
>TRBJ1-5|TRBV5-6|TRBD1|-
TGTGCCAGCAGCTTGGGAGGGGGCGGGCAGCCCCAGCATTTT
CASSLGGGGQPQHF
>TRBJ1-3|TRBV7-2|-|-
TGTGCCAGCAGTCGACAGGCCATGGGCTCTGGAAACACCATATATTTT
CASSRQAMGSGNTIYF
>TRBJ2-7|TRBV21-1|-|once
TGTGCCAGCAGCAACGAGGGGGTGAGCTCCTACGAGCAGTACTTC
CASSNEGVSSYEQYF
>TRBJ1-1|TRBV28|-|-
TGTGCCAGCACCACCCCGGGCAGGGGCGTTGGTGAAGCTTTCTTT
CASTTPGRGVGEAFF
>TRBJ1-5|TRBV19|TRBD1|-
TGTGCCAGTGCGACAGGGTATCAGCCCCAGCATTTT
CASATGYQPQHF
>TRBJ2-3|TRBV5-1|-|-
TGCGCCAGCAGCTTACAAGATACGCAGTATTTT
CASSLQDTQYF
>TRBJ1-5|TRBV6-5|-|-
TGTGCCACCCAGCGGGAGTACAATAGCAATCAGCCCCAGCATTTT
CATQREYNSNQPQHF
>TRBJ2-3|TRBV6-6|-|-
TGTGCCAGCAGTTACACAGACACAGATACGCAGTATTTT
CASSYTDTDTQYF
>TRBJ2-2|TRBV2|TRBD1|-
TGTGCCAGCGGGACAGGGACCGGGGAGCTGTTTTTT
CASGTGTGELFF